Listed here are 13 T cell receptor beta chains from one sample, sequenced in a study of cytomegalovirus exposure and HLA in healthy donors. It was with 60 Vbeta and 13 Jbeta primers that the PCR ran. This table comes from immunoSEQ multiplex PCR, and its TCRdb copy is limited to in-frame clones, with some not included. The table lists around 200,000 clones, roughly four fifths of them singletons. The specimen was PBMCs. The receptor source for this set is a man aged 50 or older in good health and CMV-seronegative.

The chain carries TRBV19 and TRBJ1-4, with no clear D. The CDR3 has 14 amino acids. V lost 5 bases and J 8 bases, leaving 15 bases between the germline ends. Germline V CDR1 and CDR2: LNHDA, SQIVND (reference sequence). The chain's CDR3 is CASSSEGRREKLFF. In nucleotides, the CDR3 is TGTGCCAGTAGTTCGGAAGGGAGAAGAGAAAAACTGTTTTTT.

This clone occurred a few times. A junction boundary mismatches the germline segment, possibly from a read error. The rearrangement links TRBV7-9 to TRBJ1-6; the D is unclear. This CDR3 region has 12 residues. Germline values: CDR1 SEHNR, CDR2 FQNEAQ (reference sequence). The CDR3 reads CSSRMSNSPLHF. CDR3 bases: TGTTCCAGCAGGATGAGCAATTCACCCCTCCACTTT.

This clone appeared a single time. The chain recombines TRBV28 with TRBJ2-7; 9 bases match TRBD1. Trimming removed 6 bases from V and 4 bases from J; junction bases left unmatched: 4. Looked up from germline, CDR1 is MDHEN and CDR2 is SYDVKM. The CDR3 contains 13 residues. Here the CDR3 DNA reads TGTGCCAGCAGGGGACAGGGTGGGTACGAGCAGTACTTC. It translates to CASRGQGGYEQYF.

This clone was observed a single time. This sequence joins TRBV7-3 and TRBJ2-3; D uncertain. The germline CDR1 and CDR2 sequences are SGHTA and FQGTGA. There are 14 residues in the CDR3. V lost 4 bases to trimming and J lost 6 bases, with 14 bases between them. CDR3 sequence (DNA): TGTGCCAGCAGCTCCCCCGCAGCCGGGGATACGCAGTATTTT. Encoded protein: CASSSPAAGDTQYF.

This chain joins TRBV6-5 and TRBJ2-2, with D possibly matching TRBD2 (6 bases). The CDR3 is made up of 14 amino acids. Germline V gene data show CDR1 as MNHEY and CDR2 as SVGAGI. Between the trimmed V and J ends, which lost 2 bases and 6 bases, there was a span of 10 bases. CDR3 DNA sequence: TGTGCCAGCAGTTACGACGGGGGACCCGGGGAGCTGTTTTTT. Amino acids: CASSYDGGPGELFF.

This chain connects TRBV7-2 to TRBJ2-7, with 8 bases lining up with TRBD1. After removal of 5 bases from V and 1 base from J, the junction contained 4 bases not matched to a gene. The V gene's germline CDR1 is SGHTA and CDR2 FQGNSA. The length of the CDR3 is 14 residues. This CDR3 is CASSVTGGSYEQYF. The DNA for the CDR3 is TGTGCCAGCAGCGTTACAGGGGGTTCCTACGAGCAGTACTTC.

This clone was seen only once. The chain employs TRBV7-2 and TRBJ2-5, with TRBD1 as a possible D gene (6 bases). Germline-derived CDR1 and CDR2 are SGHTA and FQGNSA. The V gene lost 4 bases and the J gene lost 1 base, with 13 bases spanning the gap. The CDR3 consists of 15 residues. The CDR3 DNA reads TGTGCCAGCAGCTGGACAGCCAATTTCCAAGAGACCCAGTACTTC. It specifies CASSWTANFQETQYF.

This chain links TRBV5-8 with TRBJ2-7; D may be TRBD1 (5 bases). The germline CDR1 and CDR2 sequences are SGHTS and YDEGEE. The CDR3 sequence is 16 residues long. Deletions cut 2 bases from V and 1 base from J, with 16 bases between. CDR3 loop: CASSFSWGATSYEQYF. The DNA of the CDR3 is TGTGCCAGCAGCTTTAGTTGGGGCGCAACGTCCTACGAGCAGTACTTC.

The chain employs TRBV19 and TRBJ2-7; 9 bases map to TRBD2. V lost 5 bases, J lost 5 bases, and 4 bases stayed unmatched. Germline CDR1 and CDR2: LNHDA and SQIVND (reference sequence). The CDR3 has 13 amino acids. The CDR3 sequence: CASSASSGDEQYF. The CDR3 region has the DNA TGTGCCAGTAGTGCGTCTAGCGGGGACGAGCAGTACTTC.

This chain uses TRBV11-2 with TRBJ1-1; no clear D gene. The CDR3 contains 13 residues. Germline CDR1 and CDR2: SGHAT and FQNNGV. V lost 5 bases and J lost 4, with 11 bases in between. In DNA form, the CDR3 reads TGTGCCAGCAGCACCCAACAGCTCACTGAAGCTTTCTTT. Encoded protein: CASSTQQLTEAFF.

This chain connects TRBV6-6 to TRBJ1-2, with TRBD1 as a possible D gene (5 bases). V was cut by 10 bases and J by 7 bases, with 19 bases left in between. This CDR3 spans 13 amino acids. Germline CDR1 and CDR2: MNHNY and SVGAGI (reference sequence). CDR3 in DNA: TGTGCCACCCATCGTACAGGTGATTTTGGCTACACCTTC. Its translation: CATHRTGDFGYTF.

In this sample, this clone turned up once. The rearrangement joins TRBV25-1 to TRBJ1-6, with 10 nucleotides matching TRBD1. The CDR3 runs to 16 residues. The V gene end was trimmed by 3 bases and the J gene end by 5 bases; junction bases not matched to a gene: 4. Germline V gene sequence: CDR1 MGHDK, CDR2 SYGVNS. CDR3 bases: TGTGCCAGCAGTGAGCCTGGGACAGGGGATAATTCACCCCTCCACTTT. As protein: CASSEPGTGDNSPLHF.

The chain uses TRBV7-9 and TRBJ2-1; possibly TRBD1 for D (5 bases). The germline gives CDR1 SEHNR, CDR2 FQNEAQ (reference sequence). This CDR3 contains 16 residues. With 4 bases removed from V and 7 bases from J, the gap between germline ends came to 20 bases. This CDR3 is CASSSWGLLGPNEQFF. The CDR3 region has the DNA TGTGCCAGCAGCTCCTGGGGCCTTCTCGGGCCGAATGAGCAGTTCTTC.